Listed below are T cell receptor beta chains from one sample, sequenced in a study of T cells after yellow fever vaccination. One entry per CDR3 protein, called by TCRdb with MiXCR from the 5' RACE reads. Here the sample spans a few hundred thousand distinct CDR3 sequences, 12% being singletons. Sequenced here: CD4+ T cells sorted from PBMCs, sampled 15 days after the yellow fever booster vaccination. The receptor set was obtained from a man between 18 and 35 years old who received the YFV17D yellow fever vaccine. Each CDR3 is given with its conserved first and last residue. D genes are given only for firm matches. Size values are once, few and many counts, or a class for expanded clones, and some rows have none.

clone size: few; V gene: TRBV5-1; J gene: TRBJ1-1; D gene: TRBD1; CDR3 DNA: TGCGCCAGCAGCTTTAGGGGGCTGGACACTGAAGCTTTCTTT; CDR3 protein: CASSFRGLDTEAFF
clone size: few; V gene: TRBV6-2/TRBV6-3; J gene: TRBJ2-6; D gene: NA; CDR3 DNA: TGTGCCAGCAGTTTCCAAGAAATCGACAGCTTCAGTGGGGCCAACGTCCTGACTTTC; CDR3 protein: CASSFQEIDSFSGANVLTF
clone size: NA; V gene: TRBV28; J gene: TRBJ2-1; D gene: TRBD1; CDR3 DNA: TGTGCCAGCAGCTTCCCCGGGACAGGGGGCTGGTATGAGCAGTTCTTC; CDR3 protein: CASSFPGTGGWYEQFF
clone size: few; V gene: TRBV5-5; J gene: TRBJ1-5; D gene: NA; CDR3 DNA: TGTGCCAGCAGCTTGGAGACCAGGGCGCAGCCCCAGCATTTT; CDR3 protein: CASSLETRAQPQHF
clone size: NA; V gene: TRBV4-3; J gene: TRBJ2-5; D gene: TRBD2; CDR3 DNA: TGCGCCAGCAGCCAAGAGACTAGCAGGGAGACCCAGTACTTC; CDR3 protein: CASSQETSRETQYF
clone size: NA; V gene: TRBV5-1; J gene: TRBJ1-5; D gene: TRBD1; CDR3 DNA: TGCGCCAGCAGCCCCGAGGGACAGAATCAGCCCCAGCATTTT; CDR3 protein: CASSPEGQNQPQHF
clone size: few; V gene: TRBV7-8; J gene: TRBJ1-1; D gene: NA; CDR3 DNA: TGTGCCAGCAGCTTAAGCGGGGCAGGGGAGACTGAAGCTTTCTTT; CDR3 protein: CASSLSGAGETEAFF
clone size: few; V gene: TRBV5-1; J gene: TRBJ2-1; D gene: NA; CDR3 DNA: TGCGCCAGCAGCCGGACAAACGGGAATGAGCAGTTCTTC; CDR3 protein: CASSRTNGNEQFF
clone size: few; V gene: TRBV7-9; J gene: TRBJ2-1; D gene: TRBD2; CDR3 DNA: TGTGCCAGCAGCTCGGCGGGGCGAGCGGGGGCCTCCTACAATGAGCAGTTCTTC; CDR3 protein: CASSSAGRAGASYNEQFF
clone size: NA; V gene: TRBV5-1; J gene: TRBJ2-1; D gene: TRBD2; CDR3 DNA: TGCGCCAGCGGAGCCGGAGTAATGGGGGGGGATGAGCAGTTCTTC; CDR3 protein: CASGAGVMGGDEQFF
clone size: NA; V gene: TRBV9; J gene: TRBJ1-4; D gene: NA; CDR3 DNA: TGTGCCAGCAGCGCCCGACATGGAGGAGCAACTAATGAAAAACTGTTTTTT; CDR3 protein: CASSARHGGATNEKLFF
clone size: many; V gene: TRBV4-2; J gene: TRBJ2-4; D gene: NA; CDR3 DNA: TGTGCCAGCTCGACCACAGGGATGACCAAAAACATTCAGTACTTC; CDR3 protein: CASSTTGMTKNIQYF
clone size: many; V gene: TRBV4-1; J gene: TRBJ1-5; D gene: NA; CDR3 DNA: TGCGCCAGCAGCCGCGGGTTCACGGTTAGCAATCAGCCCCAGCATTTT; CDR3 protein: CASSRGFTVSNQPQHF
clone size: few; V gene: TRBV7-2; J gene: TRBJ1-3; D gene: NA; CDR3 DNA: TGTGCCAGCAGCCCTGCCGGGATGCCAAAACCCATATATTTT; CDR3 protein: CASSPAGMPKPIYF
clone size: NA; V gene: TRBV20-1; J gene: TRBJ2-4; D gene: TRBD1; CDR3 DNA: TGCAGTGCAACTCAGGGGGTAGCCAAAAACATTCAGTACTTC; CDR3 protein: CSATQGVAKNIQYF
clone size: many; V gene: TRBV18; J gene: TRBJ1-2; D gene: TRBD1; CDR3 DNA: TGTGCCAGCTCCCGGGACAGAATTAACTATGGCTACACCTTC; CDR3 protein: CASSRDRINYGYTF
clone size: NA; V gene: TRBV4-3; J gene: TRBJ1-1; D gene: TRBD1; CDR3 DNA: TGCGCCAGCAGCCAGATGGGGACAGCGAACACTGAAGCTTTCTTT; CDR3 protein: CASSQMGTANTEAFF
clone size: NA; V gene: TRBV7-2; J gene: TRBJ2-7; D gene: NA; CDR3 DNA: TGTGCCAGCACCGATGGGGTAGGGAGTGAGCAGTACTTC; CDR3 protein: CASTDGVGSEQYF
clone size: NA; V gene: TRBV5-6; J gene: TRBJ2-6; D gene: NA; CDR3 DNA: TGTGCCAGCAGCTGGGGAACTGGCGGGGCCAACGTCCTGACTTTC; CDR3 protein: CASSWGTGGANVLTF
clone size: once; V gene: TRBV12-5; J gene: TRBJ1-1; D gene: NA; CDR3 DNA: TGTGCTAGTGGTACAACCGGCACTGAAGCTTTCTTT; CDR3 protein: CASGTTGTEAFF
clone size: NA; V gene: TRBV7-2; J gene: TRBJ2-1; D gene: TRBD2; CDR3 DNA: TGTGCCAGCACCCAACTAGCGGGGGGGTACAATGAGCAGTTCTTC; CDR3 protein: CASTQLAGGYNEQFF
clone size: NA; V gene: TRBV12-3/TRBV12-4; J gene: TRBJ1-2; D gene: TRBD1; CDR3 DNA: TGTGCCGGCAGTTTTGCAGGGGGCTATGGCTACACCTTC; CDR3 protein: CAGSFAGGYGYTF
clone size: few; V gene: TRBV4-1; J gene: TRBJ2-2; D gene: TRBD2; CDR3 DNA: TGCGCCAGCAGCACCCTCCGGACTAGCGGGGGTACGAACACCGGGGAGCTGTTTTTT; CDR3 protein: CASSTLRTSGGTNTGELFF
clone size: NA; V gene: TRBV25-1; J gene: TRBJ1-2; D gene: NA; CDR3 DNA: TGTGCCAGCAGTCGGGTGGGTTCTAACTATGGCTACACCTTC; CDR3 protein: CASSRVGSNYGYTF
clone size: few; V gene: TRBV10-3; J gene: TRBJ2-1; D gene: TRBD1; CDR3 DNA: TGTGCCATCAGTGAGTCGCGCACAGGGGCGACCTACAATGAGCAGTTCTTC; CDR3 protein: CAISESRTGATYNEQFF
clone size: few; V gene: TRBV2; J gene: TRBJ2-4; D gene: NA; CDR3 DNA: TGTGCCAGCAGTGTCAGTGGAGCCAAAAACATTCAGTACTTC; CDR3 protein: CASSVSGAKNIQYF
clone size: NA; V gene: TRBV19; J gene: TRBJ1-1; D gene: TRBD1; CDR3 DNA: TGTGCCAGTAGTAAGGGACAGCAGAACACTGAAGCTTTCTTT; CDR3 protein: CASSKGQQNTEAFF
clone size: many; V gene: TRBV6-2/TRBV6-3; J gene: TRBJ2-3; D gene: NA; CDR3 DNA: TGTGCCAGCAGTTACGAGTCAGATACGCAGTATTTT; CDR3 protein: CASSYESDTQYF
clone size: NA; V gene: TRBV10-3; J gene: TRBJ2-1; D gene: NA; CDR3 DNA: TGTGCCATCAGTGAGTCGACTTATAATGAGCAGTTCTTC; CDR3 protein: CAISESTYNEQFF
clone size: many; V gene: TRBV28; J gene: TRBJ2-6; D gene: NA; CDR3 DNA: TGTGCCAGCAGACCCCGCTCTGGGGCCAACGTCCTGACTTTC; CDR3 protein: CASRPRSGANVLTF
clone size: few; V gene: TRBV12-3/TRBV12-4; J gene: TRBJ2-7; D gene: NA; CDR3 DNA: TGTGCCAGCAGTTTGCGGTCGGGATCCTACGAGCAGTACTTC; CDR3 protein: CASSLRSGSYEQYF
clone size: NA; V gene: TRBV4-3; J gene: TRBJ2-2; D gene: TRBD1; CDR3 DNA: TGCGCCAGCAGCCAAGATAGGGGGACAGGCGGCACCGGGGAGCTGTTTTTT; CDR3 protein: CASSQDRGTGGTGELFF
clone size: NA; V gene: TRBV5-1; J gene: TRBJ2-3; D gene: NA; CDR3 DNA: TGCGCCAGCAAATGGCGGGTCGGAGATACGCAGTATTTT; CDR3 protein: CASKWRVGDTQYF
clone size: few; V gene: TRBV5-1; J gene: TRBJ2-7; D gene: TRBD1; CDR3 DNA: TGCGCCAGCAGCTTGGATACAGGGGGCGAGCAGTACTTC; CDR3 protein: CASSLDTGGEQYF
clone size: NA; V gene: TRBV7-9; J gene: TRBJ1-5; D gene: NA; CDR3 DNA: TGTGCCAGCAGCTCGAATAATCAGCCCCAGCATTTT; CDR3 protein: CASSSNNQPQHF
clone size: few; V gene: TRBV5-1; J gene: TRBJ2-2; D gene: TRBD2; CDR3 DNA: TGCGCCAGCAGCTTCGGGGGAGGGTACACCGGGGAGCTGTTTTTT; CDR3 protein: CASSFGGGYTGELFF
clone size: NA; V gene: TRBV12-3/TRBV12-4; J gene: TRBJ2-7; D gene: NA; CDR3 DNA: TGTGCCAGCAGCAACCGGGTACCCTCCTACGAGCAGTACTTC; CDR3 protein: CASSNRVPSYEQYF
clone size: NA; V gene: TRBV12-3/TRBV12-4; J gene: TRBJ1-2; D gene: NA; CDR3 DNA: TGTGCCAGCAGTCGACTCAGGGTGGACTACACCTTC; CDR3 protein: CASSRLRVDYTF
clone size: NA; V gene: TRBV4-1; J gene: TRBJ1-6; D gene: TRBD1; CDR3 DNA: TGCGCCAGCAGCCCAGTCGGGGACAGGGGTTTGATGCTCCACTTT; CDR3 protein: CASSPVGDRGLMLHF
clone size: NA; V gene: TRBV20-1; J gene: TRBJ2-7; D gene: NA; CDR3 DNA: TGCAGTGCTAGATGGGCAGGCTCCTACGAGCAGTACTTC; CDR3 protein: CSARWAGSYEQYF
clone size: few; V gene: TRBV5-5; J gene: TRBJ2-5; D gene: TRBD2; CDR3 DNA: TGTGCCAGCAGCCAAACTAGCGGGGGGGCCGGAGAGACCCAGTACTTC; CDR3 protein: CASSQTSGGAGETQYF
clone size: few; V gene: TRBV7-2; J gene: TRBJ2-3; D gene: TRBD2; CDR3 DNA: TGTGCCAGCAGCTTAGAGCTAAGCGGGGGGTACGGCACAGATACGCAGTATTTT; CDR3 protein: CASSLELSGGYGTDTQYF
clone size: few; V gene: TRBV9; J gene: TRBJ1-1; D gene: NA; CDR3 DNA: TGTGCCAGCAGCCCGGGGGGGCATACTGAAGCTTTCTTT; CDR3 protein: CASSPGGHTEAFF
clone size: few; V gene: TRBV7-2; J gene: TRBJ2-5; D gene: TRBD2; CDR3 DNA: TGTGCCAGCAGCTTAGCGACTAGCGGGGGCCAAGAGACCCAGTACTTC; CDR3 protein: CASSLATSGGQETQYF
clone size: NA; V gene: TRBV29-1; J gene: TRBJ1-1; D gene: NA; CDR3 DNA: TGCAGCGTTGAAGTACAAGAGAACACTGAAGCTTTCTTT; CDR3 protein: CSVEVQENTEAFF
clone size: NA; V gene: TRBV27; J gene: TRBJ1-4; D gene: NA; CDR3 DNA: TGTGCCAGCAGACCCTTTGGGGTGGGTAATGAAAAACTGTTTTTT; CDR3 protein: CASRPFGVGNEKLFF
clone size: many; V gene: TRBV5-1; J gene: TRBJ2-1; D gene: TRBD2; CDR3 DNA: TGCGCCAGCAGCCTCCAAACTAGCGGGGTCTACAATGAGCAGTTCTTC; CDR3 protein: CASSLQTSGVYNEQFF
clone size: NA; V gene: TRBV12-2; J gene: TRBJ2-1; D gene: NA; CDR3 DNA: TGTGCAAGTCGCTTACCCGGACAGGGCGGGGAGCAGTTCTTC; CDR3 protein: CASRLPGQGGEQFF